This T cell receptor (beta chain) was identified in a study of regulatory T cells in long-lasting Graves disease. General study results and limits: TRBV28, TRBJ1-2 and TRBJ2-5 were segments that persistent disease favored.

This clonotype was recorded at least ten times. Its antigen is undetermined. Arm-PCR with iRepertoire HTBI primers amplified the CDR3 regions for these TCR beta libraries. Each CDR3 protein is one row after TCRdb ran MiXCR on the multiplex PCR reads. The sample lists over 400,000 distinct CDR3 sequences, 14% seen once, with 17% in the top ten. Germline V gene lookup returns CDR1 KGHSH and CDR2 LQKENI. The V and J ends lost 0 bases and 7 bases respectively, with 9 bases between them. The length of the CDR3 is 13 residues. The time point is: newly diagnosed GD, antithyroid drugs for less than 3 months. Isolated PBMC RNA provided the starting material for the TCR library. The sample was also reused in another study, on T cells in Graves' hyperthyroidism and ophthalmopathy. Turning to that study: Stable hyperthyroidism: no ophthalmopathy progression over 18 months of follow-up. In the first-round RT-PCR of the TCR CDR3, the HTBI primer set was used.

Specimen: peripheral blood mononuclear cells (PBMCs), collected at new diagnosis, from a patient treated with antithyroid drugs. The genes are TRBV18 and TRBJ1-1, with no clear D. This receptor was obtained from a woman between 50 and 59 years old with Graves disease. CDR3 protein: CASSPPTVGEAFF. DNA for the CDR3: TGTGCCAGCTCACCACCGACGGTTGGTGAAGCTTTCTTT.